Shown below are 27 T cell receptor beta chains from a single sample sequenced in a study of identical twins. TCRdb reprocessed the 5' RACE reads with MiXCR, giving one entry per CDR3 protein. The table shows nearly 250,000 distinct CDR3 sequences, with around 7% occurring only once. The sample was also linked to a second study, of yellow fever vaccine responses in identical twins.

Sequencing used memory (CD45RO+) T cells sorted from blood. These receptors were collected from a woman between 18 and 30 years old in good health.

This clonotype has just a few counts. The V call is TRBV7-9, the J call TRBJ2-3; no reliable D call. Per the germline V gene, CDR1 is SEHNR and CDR2 is FQNEAQ (reference sequence). The CDR3 is made up of 15 amino acids. Trimming took 1 base from V and 2 from J, leaving 10 bases between them. CDR3 in amino acids: CASSLVRAVTDTQYF. CDR3 bases: TGTGCCAGCAGCTTAGTTCGGGCGGTCACAGATACGCAGTATTTT.

The chain is built from TRBV6-5 and TRBJ2-3, with TRBD2 as a possible D gene (5 bases). With 7 bases removed from V and 4 bases from J, the gap between germline ends came to 12 bases. The length of the CDR3 is 13 residues. CDR1 is MNHEY, CDR2 SVGAGI, per germline. The CDR3 here is CASKGSASDTQYF. CDR3 sequence (DNA): TGTGCCAGCAAAGGTAGCGCCTCAGATACGCAGTATTTT.

The genes are TRBV5-6 and TRBJ1-2; 7 bases fit TRBD1. This CDR3 comprises 14 residues. With V trimmed by 4 bases and J by 12 bases, 15 bases remained unmatched. Per the germline V gene, CDR1 is SGHDT and CDR2 is YYEEEE. DNA of the CDR3: TGTGCCAGCAGCCCGGACAGGACCAGGGAACCTCACACCTTC. Encoded protein: CASSPDRTREPHTF.

The chain is built from TRBV5-6 and TRBJ1-5; D unclear. Germline V gene sequence: CDR1 SGHDT, CDR2 YYEEEE. V lost 2 bases, J lost 1 base, and 7 bases lay in between. The CDR3 is 14 residues long. CDR3 loop: CASSFARSNQPQHF. DNA of the CDR3: TGTGCCAGCAGCTTCGCCCGGAGCAATCAGCCCCAGCATTTT. The full variable domain, its missing parts supplied by reference TRBV5-6 and TRBJ1-5, is DAGVTQSPTHLIKTRGQQVTLRCSPKSGHDTVSWYQQALGQGPQFIFQYYEEEERQRGNFPDRFSGHQFPNYSSELNVNALLLGDSALYLCASSFARSNQPQHFGDGTRLSIL.

This clonotype was detected many times. The rearrangement links TRBV6-1 to TRBJ2-7, with D perhaps matching TRBD1 (5 bases). Germline CDR1 is MNHNS and CDR2 is SASEGT. The CDR3 runs 15 residues. Between the trimmed V and J ends, which lost 3 bases and 1 base, there was a span of 13 bases. The CDR3 region has the DNA TGTGCCAGCAGTGATCAGGGCGGACGGTCCTACGAGCAGTACGTC. Translated, it gives CASSDQGGRSYEQYV.

The chain couples TRBV12-5 to TRBJ2-7; maybe TRBD2 (6 bases). The V gene lost 3 bases and the J gene lost 2 bases, with 11 bases spanning the gap. Germline values: CDR1 LGHNT, CDR2 FRNRAP. This CDR3 has 14 residues. Written as DNA, the CDR3 is TGTGCTAGTGGTTTCTCTACGGGGGCCTACGAGCAGTACTTC. This translates into CASGFSTGAYEQYF.

This sequence joins TRBV5-6 and TRBJ2-3; 8 bases line up with TRBD1. This CDR3 contains 17 residues. V dropped 3 bases and J dropped 6; count of bases not matched to a gene: 15. In germline, CDR1 is SGHDT, CDR2 YYEEEE. In DNA, the CDR3 is TGTGCCAGCAGCTCGGACAGGGACCTCAACTCTTTGGATACGCAGTATTTT. Protein: CASSSDRDLNSLDTQYF.

The J gene is TRBJ1-5, the V gene TRBV6-1, with D perhaps TRBD1 (6 bases). V lost 6 bases and J 5 bases, leaving 14 bases between the germline ends. The CDR3 has 14 amino acids. Germline loops: CDR1 MNHNS, CDR2 SASEGT. CDR3 DNA sequence: TGTGCCAGCAGCAGGAGGGGGGAACATCAGCCCCAGCATTTT. It encodes CASSRRGEHQPQHF.

The J gene is TRBJ2-1, the V gene TRBV6-4; TRBD2 might be the D (6 bases). V lost 0 bases to trimming and J lost 6 bases, with 12 bases between them. CDR1 is MRHNA and CDR2 is SNTAGT in the germline V gene. The CDR3 consists of 15 residues. The CDR3 is CASSDSSLAPNEQFF. The DNA for the CDR3 is TGTGCCAGCAGTGACTCGAGTCTAGCGCCCAATGAGCAGTTCTTC.

This clonotype has a count of ten or more. The chain links TRBV3-1 to TRBJ2-2, with D perhaps TRBD2 (6 bases). The CDR3 consists of 14 residues. Trimming took 6 bases from V and 5 from J, leaving 13 bases between them. Germline CDR1 LGHDT, CDR2 YNNKEL (reference sequence). Here the CDR3 DNA reads TGTGCCAGCAGTAGGCGGGAATGGACCGGGGAGCTGTTTTTT. Protein product: CASSRREWTGELFF.

This clonotype was observed a handful of times. The V gene is TRBV7-7, the J gene TRBJ2-1, with D perhaps matching TRBD1 or TRBD2 (5 bases each). Trimming shortened V by 5 bases and J by 6 bases, and 17 bases separated the two germline ends. This CDR3 contains 15 residues. Germline V gene lookup returns CDR1 SSHAT and CDR2 FNYEAQ (reference sequence). The CDR3 bases are TGTGCCAGCAGCGCTGGGACCGCCACGGTCAATGAGCAGTTCTTC. It yields the protein CASSAGTATVNEQFF.

The genes are TRBV20-1 and TRBJ2-1; D not resolved. CDR3 length equals 14 residues. Germline V lookup: CDR1 DFQATT, CDR2 SNEGSKA (reference sequence). Trimming removed 1 base from V and 1 base from J, with 8 bases in between. The CDR3 loop reads CSARAGISYNEQFF. The CDR3 DNA reads TGCAGTGCTAGAGCGGGTATATCCTACAATGAGCAGTTCTTC.

This clonotype was seen only a few times. Given a much more abundant clone one base away, this may be a read error. The chain combines TRBV7-3 with TRBJ1-1; D ambiguous. The CDR3 spans 15 residues. V was pared by 5 bases and J by 0 bases, with 13 bases between. Germline V gives CDR1 SGHTA, CDR2 FQGTGA. CDR3 nucleotide sequence: TGTGCCAGCAGCGTAAACCTGGTCATGAACACTGAAGCTTTCTTT. Its protein product is CASSVNLVMNTEAFF.

This clonotype turned up a few times. V usage is TRBV20-1 and J usage is TRBJ2-3; the D gene is possibly TRBD1 (6 bases). CDR1 is DFQATT and CDR2 is SNEGSKA in the germline V gene (reference sequence). The CDR3 extends over 12 amino acids. The chain's CDR3 is CSAELDRDTQYF. CDR3 nucleotide sequence: TGCAGCGCCGAGCTGGACAGAGATACGCAGTATTTT.

This clonotype was detected a few times. The V call is TRBV5-5, the J call TRBJ2-1; tentative D call: TRBD2 (6 bases). Germline CDR1 and CDR2: SGHKS and YYEKEE (reference sequence). This CDR3 is 14 amino acids long. V lost 4 bases, J lost 3 bases, and 11 bases lay in between. CDR3 region: CASSIRGDYNEQFF. The CDR3 coding sequence is TGTGCCAGCAGCATCCGCGGGGACTACAATGAGCAGTTCTTC. The full variable domain, its missing parts supplied by reference TRBV5-5 and TRBJ2-1, is DAGVTQSPTHLIKTRGQQVTLRCSPISGHKSVSWYQQVLGQGPQFIFQYYEKEERGRGNFPDRFSARQFPNYSSELNVNALLLGDSALYLCASSIRGDYNEQFFGPGTRLTVL.

This clonotype was counted between two and nine times. This chain's CDR3 is CSARETLRETQYF. The DNA for the CDR3 is TGCAGTGCTAGAGAGACCCTTCGAGAGACCCAGTACTTC. The rearrangement joins TRBV20-1 to TRBJ2-5; D is unresolved. V was cut by 0 bases and J by 4 bases, with 9 bases left in between. Looked up from germline, CDR1 is DFQATT and CDR2 is SNEGSKA (reference sequence). The CDR3 consists of 13 residues.

V usage is TRBV6-1 and J usage is TRBJ1-1; tentative D call: TRBD1 (6 bases). Germline CDR1 reads MNHNS; CDR2 reads SASEGT. This CDR3 has 14 residues. The ends were cut back, 6 bases at V and 4 bases at J, with 15 bases in the middle. This chain's CDR3 is CASSHRGGGTEAFF. As DNA, the CDR3 is TGTGCCAGCAGCCACCGAGGGGGAGGCACTGAAGCTTTCTTT.

There are many counts of this clonotype. The gene calls are TRBV2 and TRBJ2-4, with 14 bases matching TRBD2. V lost 6 bases, J lost 4 bases, and 5 bases stayed unmatched. This CDR3 region has 16 residues. CDR1 SNHLY and CDR2 FYNNEI come from the germline V gene. CDR3 DNA: TGTGCCAGCAGAATAGGACTAGCGGGAGGTAAAAACATTCAGTACTTC. Residues: CASRIGLAGGKNIQYF.

This clonotype came up many times. The J gene is TRBJ1-1, the V gene TRBV7-8, with unresolved D. This CDR3 is 14 amino acids long. The ends were cut back, 5 bases at V and 1 base at J, with 11 bases in the middle. The germline V gene has CDR1 SGHVS and CDR2 FQNEAQ. The CDR3 bases are TGTGCCAGCAGCCTCGGACGGTCGAACACTGAAGCTTTCTTT. Protein: CASSLGRSNTEAFF. Together with reference TRBV7-8 and TRBJ1-1, the CDR3 gives the full variable domain: GAGVSQSPRYKVAKRGQDVALRCDPISGHVSLFWYQQALGQGPEFLTYFQNEAQLDKSGLPSDRFFAERPEGSVSTLKIQRTQQEDSAVYLCASSLGRSNTEAFFGQGTRLTVV.

This chain links TRBV20-1 with TRBJ2-5; tentative D call: TRBD1 (7 bases). Germline CDR1 reads DFQATT; CDR2 reads SNEGSKA (reference sequence). The CDR3 has 13 residues. The V end was cut by 3 bases, the J end by 5 bases, with 13 bases between. The CDR3 nucleotides are TGCAGTGCTAGCTCCCAGGGGGGTGAGACCCAGTACTTC. Protein sequence: CSASSQGGETQYF.

This clonotype was seen repeatedly, ten times or more. V is TRBV20-1 and J is TRBJ2-1; 8 nucleotides agree with TRBD1. The CDR3 length is 14 residues. Losses at the gene ends were 0 bases for V and 5 bases for J; bases not matched to a gene: 3. Germline CDR1 is DFQATT and CDR2 is SNEGSKA (reference sequence). CDR3 loop: CSARDRTGNNEQFF. The CDR3 region has the DNA TGCAGTGCTAGAGATCGGACAGGGAACAATGAGCAGTTCTTC.

The chain joins TRBV18 to TRBJ2-4, with a possible D match to TRBD1 (6 bases). The CDR3 spans 19 residues. V was pared by 4 bases and J by 0 bases, with 22 bases between. The germline V gene has CDR1 KGHSH and CDR2 LQKENI. As DNA, the CDR3 is TGTGCCAGCTCACAAAATACGGGACACGATTCGATAGCCAAAAACATTCAGTACTTC. Its translation is CASSQNTGHDSIAKNIQYF.

The table lists this clonotype with many counts. V usage is TRBV19 and J usage is TRBJ2-5; maybe TRBD2 (6 bases). Trimming stripped 5 bases from V and 5 bases from J, with 12 bases between. The length of the CDR3 is 13 residues. CDR1 is LNHDA, CDR2 SQIVND, per germline (reference sequence). DNA of the CDR3: TGTGCCAGTAGTGGCGGGGCCAGGGAGACCCAGTACTTC. Protein sequence: CASSGGARETQYF.

The chain is built from TRBV11-2 and TRBJ2-1, with TRBD2 matching 9 bases. Germline V gene sequence: CDR1 SGHAT, CDR2 FQNNGV. V lost 1 base and J lost 0; bases outside the gene matches: 13. CDR3 length equals 20 residues. For the CDR3, the DNA is TGTGCCAGCAGCTTAGGACGGTTTAGCGGGGGCCGGAGCTCCTACAATGAGCAGTTCTTC. This gives the protein CASSLGRFSGGRSSYNEQFF. Full variable domain (missing parts from reference TRBV11-2 and TRBJ2-1): EAGVAQSPRYKIIEKRQSVAFWCNPISGHATLYWYQQILGQGPKLLIQFQNNGVVDDSQLPKDRFSAERLKGVDSTLKIQPAKLEDSAVYLCASSLGRFSGGRSSYNEQFFGPGTRLTVL.

The rearrangement links TRBV6-6 to TRBJ2-5; unclear D gene. Germline V gene lookup returns CDR1 MNHNY and CDR2 SVGAGI (reference sequence). This CDR3 spans 12 amino acids. The V and J ends lost 4 bases and 5 bases respectively, with 8 bases between them. The CDR3 sequence: CASSFVTETQYF. CDR3 DNA: TGTGCCAGCAGTTTCGTAACGGAGACCCAGTACTTC.

The sample holds many counts of this clonotype. The genes are TRBV7-8 and TRBJ2-7; 9 nucleotides match TRBD2. CDR3 length equals 15 residues. Germline CDR1 SGHVS, CDR2 FQNEAQ. J gave up 2 bases and V 4 bases, and 6 bases lay outside the gene matches. The CDR3 spells CASSSSSGVTYEQYF. CDR3 bases: TGTGCCAGCAGCTCATCTAGCGGGGTAACCTACGAGCAGTACTTC.

This clonotype was counted ten times or more. The chain couples TRBV3-1 to TRBJ2-1; D is possibly TRBD1 (6 bases). CDR1 is LGHDT, CDR2 YNNKEL, per germline (reference sequence). Trimming shortened V by 4 bases and J by 2 bases, and 12 bases separated the two germline ends. The CDR3 length is 15 residues. The CDR3 region is CASSRRGGTYNEQFF. In DNA, the CDR3 is TGTGCCAGCAGCCGCAGAGGGGGTACCTACAATGAGCAGTTCTTC.